The rows below give T cell receptor beta chains drawn from one sample of a study of CD8 T cells in Susac syndrome. Each CDR3 protein gets one entry after TCRdb re-called the immunoSEQ multiplex PCR reads with MiXCR. Found here are 150,000 to 200,000 distinct CDR3 sequences, 85% to 95% of them singletons; the top ten hold 0.099%. Input material: CD4+ T cells from PBMCs. The source is a human donor with Susac syndrome. Each CDR3 is given with its conserved first and last residue. A D gene is named only where the DNA matches it firmly.

CDR3aa,d_gene,v_gene,j_gene
CASSVNTEAFF,NA,TRBV2,TRBJ1-1
CASSHPGTLNTGELFF,NA,TRBV11-2,TRBJ2-2
CASSLRDSSYNEQFF,TRBD1,TRBV5-1,TRBJ2-1
CASSQARGYTEAFF,NA,TRBV3-1,TRBJ1-1
CASSLSQGYQPQHF,NA,TRBV12-3/TRBV12-4,TRBJ1-5
CASSPVEGGRNQPQHF,NA,TRBV7-6,TRBJ1-5
CASSLSPSASPLHF,NA,TRBV7-9,TRBJ1-6
CASSPADRGHYGYTF,TRBD1,TRBV18,TRBJ1-2
CSAGGGGVVPDEQFF,NA,TRBV20-1,TRBJ2-1
CSARAPTQIPWNEQFF,NA,TRBV20-1,TRBJ2-1
CASSPRQTYEQYF,NA,TRBV18,TRBJ2-7
CASSQDNIEQYF,NA,TRBV3-1,TRBJ2-7
CAWSVQFRDNQPQHF,NA,TRBV30,TRBJ1-5
CASSYGGHRRGGHDGYTF,NA,TRBV6-5,TRBJ1-2
CASNIRVAGPDETQYF,TRBD2,TRBV9,TRBJ2-5
CSVAFSSYEQYF,NA,TRBV29-1,TRBJ2-7
CASSIGRMDTQYF,NA,TRBV19,TRBJ2-3
CSVELPSTDTQYF,NA,TRBV29-1,TRBJ2-3
CASSGSPGGNQPQHF,NA,TRBV9,TRBJ1-5
CSVTATNEKLFF,NA,TRBV29-1,TRBJ1-4
CASSGPYEQYF,NA,TRBV25-1,TRBJ2-7
CASSYDTALDEQYF,NA,TRBV6-5,TRBJ2-7
CASSYSAGMNTEAFF,NA,TRBV6-5,TRBJ1-1
CASSLEWPAALYEQYF,NA,TRBV5-1,TRBJ2-7
CASSLAGGVNEKLFF,NA,TRBV7-2,TRBJ1-4
CSARVPSRTEFYEQYF,NA,TRBV20-1,TRBJ2-7
CASSPSVRETQYF,NA,TRBV4-3,TRBJ2-5
CASSLAGGPDTQYF,NA,TRBV12-3/TRBV12-4,TRBJ2-3